A selection of T cell receptor beta chains follows, all from one sample in a study of cytomegalovirus exposure and HLA in healthy donors. Produced via immunoSEQ multiplex PCR; TCRdb's table is partial and in-frame only. The table has 50,000 to 65,000 clones, 85% to 90% seen once. The sequenced sample was PBMCs. All receptors come from a woman younger than 35 in good health and CMV-seronegative. Each CDR3 is given with its conserved first and last residue. D genes are given only for firm matches. The size field is filled for only some rows; it gives once, few, many or a size class.

j_call: TRBJ2-1
clone_size: .
d_call: TRBD2
v_call: TRBV6-1
cdr3_aa: CASRRLAGDEFF
cdr3_nt: TGTGCCAGCAGGCGACTAGCGGGGGATGAGTTCTTC

j_call: TRBJ1-5
clone_size: .
d_call: .
v_call: TRBV27
cdr3_aa: CASSLSGAGQPQHF
cdr3_nt: TGTGCCAGCAGTTTATCAGGGGCCGGTCAGCCCCAGCATTTT

j_call: TRBJ2-5
clone_size: .
d_call: TRBD1
v_call: TRBV9
cdr3_aa: CASSALGQGAGETQYF
cdr3_nt: TGTGCCAGCAGCGCCCTGGGACAGGGGGCAGGAGAGACCCAGTACTTC

j_call: TRBJ1-4
clone_size: .
d_call: .
v_call: TRBV6-5
cdr3_aa: CASSFRTNEKLFF
cdr3_nt: TGTGCCAGCAGTTTTAGAACTAATGAAAAACTGTTTTTT

j_call: TRBJ2-7
clone_size: once
d_call: TRBD2
v_call: TRBV27
cdr3_aa: CASSSGTSAYEQYF
cdr3_nt: TGTGCCAGCAGTTCCGGGACTAGCGCGTACGAGCAGTACTTC

j_call: TRBJ1-5
clone_size: .
d_call: TRBD1
v_call: TRBV5-5
cdr3_aa: CASSLEGQGLQPQHF
cdr3_nt: TGTGCCAGCAGCTTGGAAGGACAGGGCCTTCAGCCCCAGCATTTT

j_call: TRBJ2-7
clone_size: .
d_call: TRBD2
v_call: TRBV18
cdr3_aa: CASSTRTSGVYEQYF
cdr3_nt: TGTGCCAGCTCAACTAGGACTAGCGGGGTCTACGAGCAGTACTTC

j_call: TRBJ2-5
clone_size: .
d_call: .
v_call: TRBV11-2
cdr3_aa: CASGYRDLLQETQYF
cdr3_nt: TGTGCCAGCGGATACAGGGACCTTTTACAAGAGACCCAGTACTTC

j_call: TRBJ1-1
clone_size: .
d_call: TRBD1
v_call: TRBV5-6
cdr3_aa: CASSLAAGQGYTEAFF
cdr3_nt: TGTGCCAGCAGCTTGGCCGCCGGACAGGGTTACACTGAAGCTTTCTTT

j_call: TRBJ2-2
clone_size: .
d_call: .
v_call: TRBV4-3
cdr3_aa: CASSQDTGGELFF
cdr3_nt: TGCGCCAGCAGCCAAGATACCGGCGGGGAGCTGTTTTTT

j_call: TRBJ2-5
clone_size: .
d_call: .
v_call: TRBV5-4
cdr3_aa: CASSRGSGRQETQYF
cdr3_nt: TGTGCCAGCAGCCGGGGGTCGGGCCGACAAGAGACCCAGTACTTC

j_call: TRBJ2-1
clone_size: .
d_call: TRBD2
v_call: TRBV9
cdr3_aa: CASSAGLAEVNEQFF
cdr3_nt: TGTGCCAGCAGCGCCGGACTAGCGGAGGTCAATGAGCAGTTCTTC

j_call: TRBJ2-3
clone_size: .
d_call: TRBD1
v_call: TRBV27
cdr3_aa: CASSPTGIMYTQYF
cdr3_nt: TGTGCCAGCAGCCCGACAGGGATAATGTATACGCAGTATTTT

j_call: TRBJ1-4
clone_size: .
d_call: TRBD1
v_call: TRBV18
cdr3_aa: CASSPTTGKNEKLFF
cdr3_nt: TGTGCCAGCTCACCCACGACAGGGAAAAATGAAAAACTGTTTTTT

j_call: TRBJ2-3
clone_size: .
d_call: TRBD2
v_call: TRBV7-3
cdr3_aa: CASSWGLGRTDTQYF
cdr3_nt: TGTGCCAGCAGCTGGGGACTAGGACGCACAGATACGCAGTATTTT

j_call: TRBJ1-4
clone_size: .
d_call: .
v_call: TRBV5-1
cdr3_aa: CASSEGATNEKLFF
cdr3_nt: TGCGCCAGCAGCGAAGGGGCAACTAATGAAAAACTGTTTTTT

j_call: TRBJ2-1
clone_size: .
d_call: TRBD2
v_call: TRBV5-6
cdr3_aa: CASSLGPRDYYNEQFF
cdr3_nt: TGTGCCAGCAGCTTGGGGCCACGGGACTATTACAATGAGCAGTTCTTC

j_call: TRBJ2-2
clone_size: .
d_call: TRBD2
v_call: TRBV5-4
cdr3_aa: CASSSLAAMNTGELFF
cdr3_nt: TGTGCCAGCAGCTCACTAGCGGCTATGAACACCGGGGAGCTGTTTTTT

j_call: TRBJ1-4
clone_size: .
d_call: TRBD1
v_call: TRBV28
cdr3_aa: CASSSGTGVEKLFF
cdr3_nt: TGTGCCAGCAGTTCCGGGACAGGGGTAGAAAAACTGTTTTTT

j_call: TRBJ1-2
clone_size: .
d_call: .
v_call: TRBV19
cdr3_aa: CASSPGAWKYGYTF
cdr3_nt: TGTGCCAGTAGCCCCGGAGCCTGGAAATATGGCTACACCTTC

j_call: TRBJ2-7
clone_size: .
d_call: .
v_call: TRBV27
cdr3_aa: CASSPIGTGTYEQYF
cdr3_nt: TGTGCCAGCAGCCCCATCGGGACTGGAACCTACGAGCAGTACTTC

j_call: TRBJ1-4
clone_size: .
d_call: .
v_call: TRBV25-1
cdr3_aa: CASSERGINEKLFF
cdr3_nt: TGTGCCAGCAGTGAACGGGGGATTAATGAAAAACTGTTTTTT

j_call: TRBJ2-3
clone_size: .
d_call: TRBD2
v_call: TRBV28
cdr3_aa: CASSFIAGPTDTQYF
cdr3_nt: TGTGCCAGCAGTTTTATAGCGGGACCCACAGATACGCAGTATTTT

j_call: TRBJ1-2
clone_size: .
d_call: .
v_call: TRBV6-5
cdr3_aa: CASSRDFFNYGYTF
cdr3_nt: TGTGCCAGCAGCCGGGACTTTTTCAACTATGGCTACACCTTC

j_call: TRBJ2-1
clone_size: .
d_call: TRBD2
v_call: TRBV4-1
cdr3_aa: CASSLGLAAYNEQFF
cdr3_nt: TGCGCCAGCAGCCTCGGACTAGCGGCCTACAATGAGCAGTTCTTC

j_call: TRBJ1-2
clone_size: .
d_call: TRBD1
v_call: TRBV28
cdr3_aa: CASLTGADYGYTF
cdr3_nt: TGTGCCAGCCTTACAGGGGCGGACTATGGCTACACCTTC

j_call: TRBJ1-2
clone_size: .
d_call: .
v_call: TRBV28
cdr3_aa: CASSLPPGAGVDGYTF
cdr3_nt: TGTGCCAGCAGTTTACCGCCCGGGGCAGGGGTGGATGGCTACACCTTC

j_call: TRBJ1-2
clone_size: .
d_call: TRBD1
v_call: TRBV2
cdr3_aa: CASSQGAESGYTF
cdr3_nt: TGTGCCAGCAGCCAGGGGGCGGAAAGTGGCTACACCTTC

j_call: TRBJ2-1
clone_size: .
d_call: TRBD2
v_call: TRBV6-1
cdr3_aa: CASSVSGGLGEQFF
cdr3_nt: TGTGCCAGCAGTGTCAGCGGGGGGCTGGGTGAGCAGTTCTTC

j_call: TRBJ2-7
clone_size: .
d_call: TRBD2
v_call: TRBV28
cdr3_aa: CASSLPAGGVYEQYF
cdr3_nt: TGTGCCAGCAGTTTACCAGCGGGAGGCGTATACGAGCAGTACTTC

j_call: TRBJ2-7
clone_size: .
d_call: .
v_call: TRBV7-7
cdr3_aa: CASSLRWTDYEQYF
cdr3_nt: TGTGCTAGCAGCTTACGTTGGACTGACTACGAGCAGTACTTC

j_call: TRBJ2-5
clone_size: .
d_call: .
v_call: TRBV27
cdr3_aa: CASSHRLGQETQYF
cdr3_nt: TGTGCCAGCAGTCACCGACTGGGCCAAGAGACCCAGTACTTC

j_call: TRBJ1-1
clone_size: .
d_call: .
v_call: TRBV18
cdr3_aa: CASSSMGGNTEAFF
cdr3_nt: TGTGCCAGCTCATCGATGGGGGGGAACACTGAAGCTTTCTTT

j_call: TRBJ2-3
clone_size: .
d_call: TRBD2
v_call: TRBV7-9
cdr3_aa: CASSLGASGGSDTQYF
cdr3_nt: TGTGCCAGCAGCTTAGGGGCTAGCGGGGGGTCAGATACGCAGTATTTT

j_call: TRBJ2-7
clone_size: .
d_call: .
v_call: TRBV7-2
cdr3_aa: CASSLIIGISYEQYF
cdr3_nt: TGTGCCAGCAGTTTGATAATCGGGATTTCCTACGAGCAGTACTTC

j_call: TRBJ2-3
clone_size: .
d_call: .
v_call: TRBV19
cdr3_aa: CASSIASTSGDTQYF
cdr3_nt: TGTGCCAGTAGTATAGCGAGCACTTCTGGAGATACGCAGTATTTT

j_call: TRBJ1-2
clone_size: .
d_call: .
v_call: TRBV6-6
cdr3_aa: CASSYDRTDGYTF
cdr3_nt: TGTGCCAGCAGTTACGATAGGACAGATGGCTACACCTTC

j_call: TRBJ1-5
clone_size: .
d_call: TRBD1
v_call: TRBV19
cdr3_aa: CASSTSTGDQPQHF
cdr3_nt: TGTGCCAGTAGTACCTCGACAGGGGATCAGCCCCAGCATTTT

j_call: TRBJ2-2
clone_size: .
d_call: TRBD2
v_call: TRBV15
cdr3_aa: CATSRDRGGDTGELFF
cdr3_nt: TGTGCCACCAGCAGAGATCGGGGGGGGGACACCGGGGAGCTGTTTTTT

j_call: TRBJ1-1
clone_size: .
d_call: TRBD1
v_call: TRBV10-2
cdr3_aa: CATSTGENTEAFF
cdr3_nt: TGCGCCACCTCTACAGGGGAGAACACTGAAGCTTTCTTT

j_call: TRBJ1-2
clone_size: .
d_call: .
v_call: TRBV19
cdr3_aa: CASSPQGQANYGYTF
cdr3_nt: TGTGCCAGTAGTCCTCAGGGGCAAGCTAACTATGGCTACACCTTC

j_call: TRBJ1-5
clone_size: .
d_call: TRBD1
v_call: TRBV5-6
cdr3_aa: CASSSGQGHRPQHF
cdr3_nt: TGTGCCAGCAGCTCTGGACAGGGGCATCGGCCCCAGCATTTT

j_call: TRBJ2-7
clone_size: .
d_call: .
v_call: TRBV13
cdr3_aa: CASSPGQSFYEQYF
cdr3_nt: TGTGCCAGCAGCCCAGGACAGTCTTTTTACGAGCAGTACTTC

j_call: TRBJ1-1
clone_size: .
d_call: TRBD1
v_call: TRBV6-6
cdr3_aa: CASGDRGTNTEAFF
cdr3_nt: TGTGCCAGCGGGGACAGGGGAACGAACACTGAAGCTTTCTTT